A selection of T cell receptor beta chains follows, all from one sample in a study of blood T cells in healthy people across ages. TCRdb ran MiXCR on the 5' RACE reads and lists one entry per CDR3 protein. The table lists 1.5 million to 2 million distinct CDR3 sequences, approximately 30% of them singletons, with roughly 8% in the top ten. The sequenced sample was blood. Receptor source: a woman aged 25 to 45 in good health. Each CDR3 is given with its conserved first and last residue. Each record gives: J gene, D gene, V gene, clone size, CDR3 DNA, CDR3 protein. A D gene is named only where the DNA matches it firmly. Clone size is given for some rows only: seen once, a few or many times, or a class if the clone is expanded.

TRBJ1-1,TRBD1,TRBV24-1,NA,TGTGCCACCAGTGACGCAGGGGGGCAAGCTTTCTTT,CATSDAGGQAFF
TRBJ2-5,NA,TRBV7-2,NA,TGTGCCAGCAGCTTTTCGGCAGGAGGTCGGGAGACCCAGTACTTC,CASSFSAGGRETQYF
TRBJ2-6,NA,TRBV15,NA,TGTGCCACCAGCAGTATTCGGACAGCTGGGGCCAACGTCCTGACTTTC,CATSSIRTAGANVLTF
TRBJ2-7,NA,TRBV27,few,TGTGCCAGCAGCCCCCGGGCTAAGATCTACGAGCAGTACTTC,CASSPRAKIYEQYF
TRBJ2-5,NA,TRBV9,NA,TGTGCCAGCAGCAACCCGCCCAATGAGCAGTACTTC,CASSNPPNEQYF
TRBJ2-7,NA,TRBV5-1,NA,TGCGCCAGCAGCTTACCTTGGGGCTACGAGCAGTACTTC,CASSLPWGYEQYF
TRBJ2-3,NA,TRBV5-1,few,TGCGCCAGCAGCTTGGAGGGGGGACTAACGACAGATACGCAGTATTTT,CASSLEGGLTTDTQYF
TRBJ2-7,TRBD2,TRBV7-6,few,TGTGCCAGCAGCTTGGGGGGGAGCGGACTATACGAGCAGTACTTC,CASSLGGSGLYEQYF
TRBJ1-2,TRBD1,TRBV12-3/TRBV12-4,few,TGTGCCACCCAAAGAGGGACAGCCCGCACCTTC,CATQRGTARTF
TRBJ1-2,TRBD1,TRBV5-6,NA,TGTGTCAGCAGTATTACCGGGACAGGGAAATTTGGAGGCTACACCTTC,CVSSITGTGKFGGYTF
TRBJ2-7,NA,TRBV10-1,many,TGCGCCAGCAGTGATTCCCTAGAGGTGGGCGAGCAGTACTTC,CASSDSLEVGEQYF
TRBJ2-1,NA,TRBV14,NA,TGTGCCAGCAGCAAATTTTCCGGGCTAGCCGTTTACAATGAGCAGTTCTTC,CASSKFSGLAVYNEQFF
TRBJ1-4,NA,TRBV7-9,NA,TGTGCCAGCAGCCCGCCGGGGGGATCTAATGAAAAACTGTTTTTT,CASSPPGGSNEKLFF
TRBJ2-1,NA,TRBV7-9,NA,TGTGCCAGCAGCTCCCCGGGGGCGGGAGAGCAGTTCTTC,CASSSPGAGEQFF
TRBJ1-2,TRBD1,TRBV3-1,many,TGTGCCAGCAGCTCGCTACGGACAGGGGCCTATGGCTACACCTTC,CASSSLRTGAYGYTF
TRBJ1-2,TRBD1,TRBV20-1,few,TGCAGTGCTAGATCCGGGACAGGGGGCGGCGGCTACACCTTC,CSARSGTGGGGYTF
TRBJ2-1,TRBD2,TRBV6-2/TRBV6-3,few,TGTGCCAGCAGAGGTAGCGGGAGCCAGGGGGAGCAGTTCTTC,CASRGSGSQGEQFF
TRBJ1-5,NA,TRBV9,NA,TGTGCCAGCAGCGTAGGAGGTCGAGGGCCGGATCAGCCCCAGCATTTT,CASSVGGRGPDQPQHF
TRBJ1-1,NA,TRBV29-1,NA,TGCAGCGTCAGGGTTATTAGTACTGAAGCTTTCTTT,CSVRVISTEAFF
TRBJ2-5,NA,TRBV15,NA,TGTGCCACCAGCAGACCCCAAGAGACCCAGTACTTC,CATSRPQETQYF
TRBJ2-3,NA,TRBV4-1,NA,TGCGCCAGCAGCCAATCTTATCTGGATACGCAGTATTTT,CASSQSYLDTQYF
TRBJ2-2,NA,TRBV12-3/TRBV12-4,NA,TGTGCCAGCAGGGGGCCGGCATCCGGGGAGCTGTTTTTT,CASRGPASGELFF
TRBJ2-7,TRBD2,TRBV27,few,TGTGCCACCATGAGCGGGGGGAGTTCCTACGAGCAGTACTTC,CATMSGGSSYEQYF
TRBJ1-4,NA,TRBV5-1,few,TGCGCCAGCAGCAAGGGGGGTTCCTATGAAAAACTGTTTTTT,CASSKGGSYEKLFF
TRBJ1-1,NA,TRBV12-3/TRBV12-4,NA,TGTGCCAGCAGTTTGGTACAGGGTTTCGAAGCTTTCTTT,CASSLVQGFEAFF
TRBJ1-2,NA,TRBV7-9,NA,TGTTCCAGCAGCTTGGCGGACTATGGCTACACCTTC,CSSSLADYGYTF
TRBJ2-3,TRBD2,TRBV4-1,few,TGCGCCAGCAGCCTCGGGACTAGCGGGGAGAGCACAGATACGCAGTATTTT,CASSLGTSGESTDTQYF
TRBJ2-2,NA,TRBV7-6,NA,TGTGCCAGCAGCTTTTCAAAACCCGCCATCCCGAACACCGGGCAGCTGTTTTTT,CASSFSKPAIPNTGQLFF
TRBJ2-7,TRBD2,TRBV6-2/TRBV6-3,NA,TGTGCCAGCAGTCGGGAGACTAGCGGGAGGCGCGAGCAGTACTTC,CASSRETSGRREQYF
TRBJ2-3,NA,TRBV20-1,NA,TGCAGTGCGTTCGGGACTCCATGGGCCTTAGATACGCAGTATTTT,CSAFGTPWALDTQYF
TRBJ2-1,NA,TRBV12-3/TRBV12-4,few,TGTGCCAGCAGTCGAGGGGCAGGACCCAATGGGCAGTTCTTC,CASSRGAGPNGQFF
TRBJ2-2,NA,TRBV6-4,NA,TGTGCCTCCCCTGTGTCGGGGAGGAACACCGGGGAGCTGTTTTTT,CASPVSGRNTGELFF
TRBJ2-1,TRBD2,TRBV12-3/TRBV12-4,NA,TGTGCCAGCAGTAGGCCTAGCGGGACCAACCTGTACAATGAGCAGTTCTTC,CASSRPSGTNLYNEQFF
TRBJ2-7,TRBD2,TRBV18,once,TGTGCCAGCTCCCTCGGCGGGGGGGCCCACGAGCAGTACTTC,CASSLGGGAHEQYF
TRBJ2-1,TRBD1,TRBV6-1,many,TGTGCCAGCAGGCGTGAGACAGGGCGAAATGAGCAGTTCTTC,CASRRETGRNEQFF
TRBJ2-7,NA,TRBV19,many,TGTGCCAGTAGTATGGGTGGTATCGACTACGACGAGCAGTACTTC,CASSMGGIDYDEQYF
TRBJ1-4,NA,TRBV7-9,few,TGTGCCAGCAGCTTAAAATTTCGTAATACAGGGGAAAAACTGTTTTTT,CASSLKFRNTGEKLFF
TRBJ1-5,TRBD1,TRBV7-8,NA,TGTGCCAGCAGCTTGGGTGGCAGGGGGCTTCAGCCCCAGCATTTT,CASSLGGRGLQPQHF
TRBJ2-1,TRBD1,TRBV5-1,NA,TGCGCCAGTGGAGGACAGGAGAGGTACAATGAGCGGTTCTTC,CASGGQERYNERFF
TRBJ1-5,NA,TRBV7-9,NA,TGTGCCAGCAGCTTACCGGACAGGCCCCAGCATTTT,CASSLPDRPQHF
TRBJ2-1,TRBD1,TRBV29-1,few,TGCAGCGTCGGAGGACAGGCAGAGACCCAGTTCTTC,CSVGGQAETQFF
TRBJ2-5,TRBD1,TRBV2,few,TGTGCCAGCAGCCCTCCGCCGGGACAGAAAGAGACCCAGTACTTC,CASSPPPGQKETQYF
TRBJ2-1,TRBD2,TRBV9,many,TGTGCCAGCCGTAATAGCGGGGAGTACAATGAGCAGTTCTTC,CASRNSGEYNEQFF
TRBJ2-7,NA,TRBV15,few,TGTGCCACCAGCAGAGCAGGCCAGGGCTCCTACGAGCAGTACTTC,CATSRAGQGSYEQYF
TRBJ1-5,NA,TRBV20-1,many,TGCAGTGCTAGAGATGGCAGGCATTATAGCAATCAGCCCCAGCATTTT,CSARDGRHYSNQPQHF
TRBJ1-1,NA,TRBV4-1,few,TGCGCCAGTGAAGGGGGGAACACTGAAGCTTTCTTT,CASEGGNTEAFF
TRBJ1-4,NA,TRBV9,many,TGTGCCAGCAGCGCCTTTGATTCAACTAATGAAAAACTGTTTTTT,CASSAFDSTNEKLFF
TRBJ2-7,NA,TRBV7-9,few,TGTGCCAGCAGCTTAGTCCAGTCAGGACCGGGCGAGCAGTACTTC,CASSLVQSGPGEQYF
TRBJ2-6,NA,TRBV5-1,few,TGCGCCAGCACCGACAGCTCCTCTGGGGCCAACGTCCTGACTTTC,CASTDSSSGANVLTF